These 27 T cell receptor beta chains share one sample of origin, sequenced in a study of technical replicates of blood from a handful of donors. Method: immunoSEQ multiplex PCR; TCRdb's copy keeps in-frame clones and lacks some. Altogether about 83,000 clones are present, roughly nine tenths being singletons, with the ten largest covering about 0.23%. Material: T cells isolated from PBMCs. The source is a human donor in good health.

The genes are TRBV10-2 and TRBJ1-2; D perhaps matches TRBD1 (5 bases). CDR3 length: 12 amino acids. Germline V gene sequence: CDR1 WSHSY, CDR2 SAAADI. V lost 6 bases and J lost 8, with 13 bases in between. The CDR3 DNA follows: TGCGCCAGCAGCGATAATGGGGGGGGCTACACCTTC. This sequence encodes CASSDNGGGYTF.

The V call is TRBV27, the J call TRBJ2-7; 9 bases are a match to TRBD2. The CDR3 loop spans 14 amino acids. V trimming: 2 bases; J trimming: 6 bases; junction bases outside the gene matches: 5. The germline CDR1 and CDR2 sequences are MNHEY and SMNVEV (reference sequence). The CDR3 sequence: CASSLGSGRLEQYF. For the CDR3, the DNA is TGTGCCAGCAGTTTAGGTAGCGGGAGACTCGAGCAGTACTTC.

The sample holds one count of this clone. The J gene is TRBJ2-2, the V gene TRBV11-2, with 8 bases aligning to TRBD1. The CDR3 runs 17 residues. The V segment lost 5 bases and the J segment 6 bases; nucleotides outside the gene matches: 14. Germline V gene data show CDR1 as SGHAT and CDR2 as FQNNGV. The CDR3 DNA follows: TGTGCCAGCAGCCAGTACCCCCTCCAGGGGGCATCCGGGGAGCTGTTTTTT. As protein: CASSQYPLQGASGELFF.

This clone occurred a few times. The chain is built from TRBV5-1 and TRBJ2-5; 7 positions match TRBD2. CDR3 size: 14 residues. Germline assignment: CDR1 SGHRS and CDR2 YFSETQ. Trimming took 4 bases from V and 0 from J; bases not matched to a gene: 3. In DNA form, the CDR3 reads TGCGCCAGCAGCCCGGCGGGGGACCAAGAGACCCAGTACTTC. This sequence encodes CASSPAGDQETQYF.

V is TRBV10-2 and J is TRBJ2-5, with a tentative D call TRBD1 (6 bases). The CDR3 length is 13 residues. The V end was cut by 3 bases, the J end by 3 bases, with 8 bases between. Germline V gives CDR1 WSHSY, CDR2 SAAADI. The CDR3 sequence is CASSDGTKETQYF. CDR3 nucleotide sequence: TGCGCCAGCAGTGATGGGACAAAAGAGACCCAGTACTTC.

The CDR3 region is CASSTGQGEKLFF. The CDR3 DNA sequence: TGTGCCAGTAGTACCGGACAGGGTGAAAAACTGTTTTTT. The gene calls are TRBV19 and TRBJ1-4; 8 bases align to TRBD1. Germline trimming cut 4 bases from V and 7 bases from J; bases unmatched to any gene: 2. The CDR3 totals 13 residues. The V gene's germline CDR1 is LNHDA and CDR2 SQIVND (reference sequence).

This chain uses TRBV7-9 with TRBJ2-1; maybe TRBD2 (7 bases). V was shortened by 5 bases and J by 1 base, with 15 bases between the two germline ends. The V gene's germline CDR1 is SEHNR and CDR2 FQNEAQ (reference sequence). The CDR3 contains 16 residues. The CDR3 here is CASSPRGGESYNEQFF. Written as DNA, the CDR3 is TGTGCCAGCAGCCCGAGGGGGGGGGAGTCCTACAATGAGCAGTTCTTC.

The chain employs TRBV14 and TRBJ2-1; D unresolved. The CDR3 has 11 amino acids. The germline V and J ends were trimmed by 1 base and 9 bases, with 4 bases remaining between them. The germline V gene has CDR1 SGHDN and CDR2 FVKESK. The CDR3 loop reads CASSQGIEQFF. The CDR3 DNA is TGTGCCAGCAGCCAAGGTATTGAGCAGTTCTTC.

The CDR3 DNA is TGTGCCAGCAGTGTATCCGGGACAGGGGAATACGAGCAGTACTTC. It translates to CASSVSGTGEYEQYF. This chain connects TRBV6-4 to TRBJ2-7; 10 positions agree with TRBD1. This CDR3 region has 15 residues. The trim removed 4 bases at V and 4 bases at J, leaving 7 bases unmatched. Per germline, CDR1 MRHNA and CDR2 SNTAGT.

The V gene is TRBV29-1, the J gene TRBJ1-1; D is ambiguous. The CDR3 spans 11 residues. Trimming removed 1 base from V and 4 bases from J, with 4 bases in between. From germline, CDR1 is SQVTM and CDR2 ANQGSEA. CDR3 sequence (DNA): TGCAGCGTTGAAGGGCTCACTGAAGCTTTCTTT. This sequence encodes CSVEGLTEAFF.

CDR3 DNA: TGCGCCAGCAGCTTTGACACCATGAACACTGAAGCTTTCTTT. It specifies CASSFDTMNTEAFF. The J gene is TRBJ1-1, the V gene TRBV5-1; D unresolved. This CDR3 has 14 amino acids. The germline V and J ends were trimmed by 2 bases and 0 bases, with 8 bases remaining between them. CDR1 is SGHRS and CDR2 is YFSETQ in the germline V gene.

The J gene is TRBJ2-5, the V gene TRBV7-9; no clear D gene. Germline V gene sequence: CDR1 SEHNR, CDR2 FQNEAQ (reference sequence). This CDR3 has 16 amino acids. The V end was cut by 1 base, the J end by 0 bases, with 12 bases between. This CDR3 reads CASSLVNFWYQETQYF. CDR3 nucleotide sequence: TGTGCCAGCAGCTTAGTTAACTTTTGGTACCAAGAGACCCAGTACTTC.

In the case of this clone: The junction departs from germline at one end; a sequencing error may be responsible. V gene TRBV28 combines with J gene TRBJ2-7; D gene uncertain. The CDR3 totals 14 residues. Germline V CDR1 and CDR2: MDHEN, SYDVKM. The CDR3 sequence: CASRTPTGRHRRNF. The DNA of the CDR3 is TGTGCCAGCAGAACTCCCACCGGCCGACACCGACGGAACTTC.

The chain employs TRBV7-6 and TRBJ2-7, with D possibly matching TRBD1 (6 bases). The V gene lost 5 bases and the J gene lost 3 bases, with 11 bases spanning the gap. Germline loops: CDR1 SGHVS, CDR2 FNYEAQ. This CDR3 region has 13 residues. In DNA form, the CDR3 reads TGTGCCAGCAGCCCCACAGGGATCTACGAGCAGTACTTC. Translation: CASSPTGIYEQYF.

V and J are TRBV7-2 and TRBJ1-5; 8 nucleotides agree with TRBD1. Germline CDR1 is SGHTA and CDR2 is FQGNSA. This CDR3 is 17 amino acids long. Unmatched junction bases numbered 13, after V lost 4 bases and J lost 5 bases. The CDR3 DNA sequence: TGTGCCAGCAGCTCGGGGGCGGACAGGGCCCCCCATCAGCCCCAGCATTTT. Its translation is CASSSGADRAPHQPQHF.

This chain links TRBV7-9 with TRBJ1-1; no definite D call. CDR1 is SEHNR and CDR2 is FQNEAQ in the germline V gene (reference sequence). V lost 1 base, J lost 1 base, and 7 bases lay in between. The CDR3 sequence is 14 residues long. This CDR3 reads CASSLEQPNTEAFF. Written as DNA, the CDR3 is TGTGCCAGCAGCTTAGAACAGCCGAACACTGAAGCTTTCTTT. The full variable domain, with the rest looked up from reference TRBV7-9 and TRBJ1-1, is DTGVSQNPRHKITKRGQNVTFRCDPISEHNRLYWYRQTLGQGPEFLTYFQNEAQLEKSRLLSDRFSAERPKGSFSTLEIQRTEQGDSAMYLCASSLEQPNTEAFFGQGTRLTVV.

This CDR3 reads CASTRAGAAGETQYF. The CDR3 DNA is TGTGCCAGCACCAGGGCGGGAGCTGCGGGGGAGACCCAGTACTTC. This chain joins TRBV6-5 and TRBJ2-5; 7 nucleotides align to TRBD2. Germline V gene data show CDR1 as MNHEY and CDR2 as SVGAGI. Trimming cost V 7 bases and J 5 bases; bases outside gene matches: 13. The length of the CDR3 is 15 residues.

V usage is TRBV6-4 and J usage is TRBJ2-1; the D is unclear. The CDR3 runs 15 residues. Trimming removed 4 bases from V and 8 bases from J, with 18 bases in between. Germline V gene lookup returns CDR1 MRHNA and CDR2 SNTAGT. CDR3 DNA: TGTGCCAGCAGTGTCTCGGGCCTCCCCTGGTATGAGCAGTTCTTC. This encodes CASSVSGLPWYEQFF.

This sequence joins TRBV27 and TRBJ2-2; a weak D match, TRBD2 (5 bases). Germline CDR1 MNHEY, CDR2 SMNVEV (reference sequence). V was shortened by 6 bases and J by 6 bases, with 20 bases between the two germline ends. This CDR3 region has 16 residues. CDR3 nucleotides: TGTGCCAGCAGCCGTTCCAAGTCAGTGGGAGCCGGGGAGCTGTTTTTT. This gives the protein CASSRSKSVGAGELFF.

CDR3 residues: CASSEIGGGEQFF. CDR3 coding DNA: TGTGCCAGCAGTGAAATCGGGGGAGGTGAGCAGTTCTTC. This chain connects TRBV2 to TRBJ2-1, with a tentative D call TRBD2 (6 bases). The CDR3 has 13 amino acids. From germline, CDR1 is SNHLY and CDR2 FYNNEI. Trimming left V 2 bases short and J 9 bases short, with 11 bases between.

The chain couples TRBV19 to TRBJ2-3; 11 bases align to TRBD2. V lost 5 bases to trimming and J lost 3 bases; unmatched junction nucleotides: 7. The CDR3 runs to 16 residues. In germline, CDR1 is LNHDA, CDR2 SQIVND (reference sequence). The CDR3 nucleotides read TGTGCCAGTAGTCTGTTAGCGGGGGGGATTACAGATACGCAGTATTTT. It encodes CASSLLAGGITDTQYF. The full variable domain, with the rest looked up from reference TRBV19 and TRBJ2-3, is DGGITQSPKYLFRKEGQNVTLSCEQNLNHDAMYWYRQDPGQGLRLIYYSQIVNDFQKGDIAEGYSVSREKKESFPLTVTSAQKNPTAFYLCASSLLAGGITDTQYFGPGTRLTVL.

The chain recombines TRBV4-1 with TRBJ2-7, with TRBD2 identical over 10 bases. Germline V gene lookup returns CDR1 MGHRA and CDR2 YSYEKL. V dropped 4 bases and J dropped 2; count of bases not matched to a gene: 20. This CDR3 is built from 20 residues. As DNA, the CDR3 is TGCGCCAGCAGCCGTAAATTCCAGGGGCTAGCGGGAGCCTCTGCCTACGAGCAGTACTTC. Protein: CASSRKFQGLAGASAYEQYF.

The chain has TRBV5-1 and TRBJ1-4; D unresolved. The CDR3 is 15 amino acids. CDR1 and CDR2 from the germline V gene are SGHRS and YFSETQ. V lost 0 bases and J 0 bases, leaving 6 bases between the germline ends. The CDR3 loop is CASSLVGSTNEKLFF. The CDR3 nucleotides read TGCGCCAGCAGCTTGGTGGGCTCAACTAATGAAAAACTGTTTTTT.

This chain joins TRBV7-9 and TRBJ1-5; TRBD1 might be the D (5 bases). CDR1 and CDR2 (germline): SEHNR, FQNEAQ (reference sequence). The CDR3 spans 15 residues. Trimming pared 4 bases from V and 3 bases from J, leaving 13 bases between. The DNA for the CDR3 is TGTGCCAGCAGCTCCGGGGGGAGCCCCAATCAGCCCCAGCATTTT. It yields the protein CASSSGGSPNQPQHF.

This chain joins TRBV10-2 and TRBJ2-7; D is uncertain. V dropped 3 bases and J dropped 3 bases, with 12 bases sitting between them. Germline CDR1 and CDR2: WSHSY and SAAADI. The CDR3 extends over 14 amino acids. The CDR3 nucleotides are TGCGCCAGCAGTGAACAGAGTTTCAGCTACGAGCAGTACTTC. Translated: CASSEQSFSYEQYF.

This sequence joins TRBV18 and TRBJ2-5, with 7 bases identical to TRBD2. CDR1 KGHSH and CDR2 LQKENI come from the germline V gene. There are 15 residues in the CDR3. Germline trimming cut 2 bases from V and 1 base from J; bases unmatched to any gene: 4. CDR3 loop: CASSPDGTTQETQYF. The CDR3 coding sequence is TGTGCCAGCTCACCAGACGGGACTACCCAAGAGACCCAGTACTTC.

The J gene is TRBJ1-4, the V gene TRBV19; D is uncertain. V lost 3 bases, J lost 0 bases, and 14 bases lay in between. CDR3 size: 17 residues. Germline CDR1 LNHDA, CDR2 SQIVND (reference sequence). The CDR3 DNA reads TGTGCCAGTAGTATCCGGTTGTTGTCAACAACTAATGAAAAACTGTTTTTT. This encodes CASSIRLLSTTNEKLFF.